These 21 T cell receptor beta chains share one sample of origin, sequenced in a study of T cell responses to AZD1222 COVID-19 vaccine. TCRdb keeps only in-frame clones here, not all; method: immunoSEQ multiplex PCR. The sample includes 150,000 or so clones, 70% to 90% of them seen just once. The sequencing used peripheral blood, collected on day 0 of AZD1222 vaccination. The receptors originated from an adult in good health.

The chain employs TRBV6-5 and TRBJ1-1, with D perhaps TRBD1 (5 bases). V was cut by 5 bases and J by 0 bases, with 10 bases left in between. Germline CDR1 and CDR2: MNHEY and SVGAGI. The CDR3 is 14 residues long. CDR3 coding DNA: TGTGCCAGCAGTCTTGACAGTATGAACACTGAAGCTTTCTTT. The encoded protein is CASSLDSMNTEAFF.

For the CDR3, the DNA is TGTGCCAGCAGTTACTCGATGAGGTTCGCTGAAGCTTTCTTT. Translation: CASSYSMRFAEAFF. This chain links TRBV6-5 with TRBJ1-1; the D is unclear. V was pared by 0 bases and J by 6 bases, with 11 bases between. Germline CDR1 and CDR2: MNHEY and SVGAGI. The CDR3 length is 14 residues.

V and J are TRBV30 and TRBJ1-1; 12 bases fit TRBD1. V dropped 2 bases and J dropped 3; count of bases not matched to a gene: 10. Per germline, CDR1 GTSNPN and CDR2 SVGIG (reference sequence). This CDR3 contains 17 residues. This CDR3 reads CAWSFRDRGRGDTEAFF. Written as DNA, the CDR3 is TGTGCCTGGAGTTTCCGGGACAGGGGGCGCGGGGACACTGAAGCTTTCTTT.

This clone was seen just once. The chain recombines TRBV1 with TRBJ1-2; the table's D call of TRBD1 was not tested on the DNA. TRBV1 represents a pseudogene. The CDR3 loop spans 16 amino acids. CDR3 residues: CTSSQTAEQGNYGYTF. The CDR3 bases are TGCACCAGCAGCCAGACTGCCGAACAGGGAAACTATGGCTACACCTTC.

In regard to this clone: Other nucleotide sequences in the sample specify the same CDR3. The DNA for the CDR3 is TGCGCCAGCAGCTTGGGACTAGCGGAGAGCACAGATACGCAGTATTTT. This translates into CASSLGLAESTDTQYF. J is TRBJ2-3 and V is TRBV5-1; 9 positions agree with TRBD2. The CDR3 contains 16 residues. Looked up from germline, CDR1 is SGHRS and CDR2 is YFSETQ. V lost 0 bases to trimming and J lost 0 bases; unmatched junction nucleotides: 2. Supplemented by reference TRBV5-1 and TRBJ2-3, the full variable domain reads KAGVTQTPRYLIKTRGQQVTLSCSPISGHRSVSWYQQTPGQGLQFLFEYFSETQRNKGNFPGRFSGRQFSNSRSEMNVSTLELGDSALYLCASSLGLAESTDTQYFGPGTRLTVL.

This clone has just one count. Without the conserved terminal phenylalanine or tryptophan, this CDR3 likely stems from a read error. The limits of the CDR3 on the DNA are not certain, so only TCRdb's listed CDR3 is given. This chain links TRBV11-3 with TRBJ2-7; the table's D call of TRBD2 was not tested on the DNA. The CDR3 spans 12 amino acids, including both terminal residues. Germline values: CDR1 SGHNT, CDR2 YENEEA. This CDR3 reads CASKLRKLAVVS.

The CDR3, as DNA: TGTGCCAGCAGCCTGGGGACATGGGGGACTGAAGCTTTCTTT. Translated, it gives CASSLGTWGTEAFF. The V and J genes are TRBV3-1 (or the pseudogene TRBV3-2) and TRBJ1-1, with a tentative D call TRBD1 (6 bases). Germline V gene sequence: CDR1 LGHDT, CDR2 YNNKEL (reference sequence). Trimming removed 4 bases at V and 5 bases at J, with 14 bases between. The CDR3 contains 14 residues.

Only a few counts were recorded for this clone. The V and J genes are TRBV2 and TRBJ2-4; possibly TRBD2 for D (6 bases). V shed 1 base and J shed 4 bases, with 20 bases lying between them. Germline V CDR1 and CDR2: SNHLY, FYNNEI. This CDR3 is built from 18 residues. The CDR3 is CASSEEGGPPGRKNIQYF. The CDR3 coding sequence is TGTGCCAGCAGTGAAGAGGGAGGCCCCCCAGGGAGGAAAAACATTCAGTACTTC.

The chain couples TRBV6-5 to TRBJ1-1; D remains unclear. The CDR3 has 13 residues. Germline V gene lookup returns CDR1 MNHEY and CDR2 SVGAGI. V dropped 5 bases and J dropped 1 base, with 8 bases sitting between them. CDR3 loop: CASSLGRNTEAFF. DNA for the CDR3: TGTGCCAGCAGTCTTGGACGGAACACTGAAGCTTTCTTT.

This chain joins TRBV27 and TRBJ2-5; D is unresolved. The germline V gene encodes CDR1 MNHEY and CDR2 SMNVEV (reference sequence). The CDR3 has 11 residues. V was clipped by 6 bases and J by 3 bases, with 5 bases between them. CDR3 DNA sequence: TGTGCCAGCAGATTCGAAGAGACCCAGTACTTC. Protein product: CASRFEETQYF.

The J gene is TRBJ2-1, the V gene TRBV25-1, with TRBD1 matching over 8 bases. V trimming: 2 bases; J trimming: 6 bases; junction bases outside the gene matches: 0. There are 13 residues in the CDR3. CDR1 MGHDK and CDR2 SYGVNS come from the germline V gene. CDR3 sequence: CASSEQGANEQFF. The CDR3 bases are TGTGCCAGCAGTGAACAGGGGGCCAATGAGCAGTTCTTC.

This chain connects TRBV25-1 to TRBJ2-7; TRBD1 matches at 9 bases. Germline loops: CDR1 MGHDK, CDR2 SYGVNS. The CDR3 contains 15 residues. V was clipped by 4 bases and J by 1 base; unmatched bases: 5. The CDR3 coding sequence is TGTGCCAGCAGTGTCGGGACAGGGCCTTCCTACGAGCAGTACTTC. Residues: CASSVGTGPSYEQYF.

This chain links TRBV5-1 with TRBJ1-2, with TRBD1 matching 7 bases. Trimming at V came to 4 bases and at J to 0 bases, leaving 3 bases not matched to a gene. Germline CDR1 SGHRS, CDR2 YFSETQ. The CDR3 runs to 14 residues. The CDR3 DNA reads as TGCGCCAGCAGCAGCGGACAGGCTAACTATGGCTACACCTTC. Translated: CASSSGQANYGYTF.

This sequence joins TRBV19 and TRBJ2-7; D unclear. Germline lookup yields CDR1 LNHDA and CDR2 SQIVND (reference sequence). The V gene lost 4 bases and the J gene lost 4 bases, with 11 bases spanning the gap. The CDR3 sequence is 13 residues long. The CDR3 bases are TGTGCCAGTAGTACGAACCCCAGGTACGAGCAGTACTTC. This translates into CASSTNPRYEQYF. Complete variable domain (other parts from reference TRBV19 and TRBJ2-7): DGGITQSPKYLFRKEGQNVTLSCEQNLNHDAMYWYRQDPGQGLRLIYYSQIVNDFQKGDIAEGYSVSREKKESFPLTVTSAQKNPTAFYLCASSTNPRYEQYFGPGTRLTVT.

The chain carries TRBV5-4 and TRBJ2-5, with D perhaps being TRBD1 or TRBD2 (5 bases each). From germline, CDR1 is SGHNT and CDR2 YYREEE (reference sequence). Between the trimmed V and J ends, which lost 4 bases and 2 bases, there was a span of 9 bases. CDR3 length: 13 residues. CDR3 sequence reads: CASSRDRQETQYF. The DNA for the CDR3 is TGTGCCAGCAGCCGGGACCGACAAGAGACCCAGTACTTC.

The CDR3 is CASSLGGIGEQYF. The DNA of the CDR3 is TGTGCCAGCAGTCTCGGAGGGATTGGCGAGCAGTACTTC. The chain combines TRBV6-5 with TRBJ2-7; possibly TRBD2 for D (6 bases). This CDR3 is built from 13 residues. Trimming cost V 5 bases and J 6 bases, with 14 bases left between them. Germline V gene sequence: CDR1 MNHEY, CDR2 SVGAGI.

This rearrangement joins TRBV6-5 to TRBJ1-4; D not certain. Trimming pared 6 bases from V and 0 bases from J, leaving 11 bases between. Germline loops: CDR1 MNHEY, CDR2 SVGAGI. The CDR3 length is 15 residues. In DNA form, the CDR3 reads TGTGCCAGCAGCTCGGAGCAGGCAACTAATGAAAAACTGTTTTTT. This translates into CASSSEQATNEKLFF.

A word on this clone: This could be a read error, since a much larger clone is one nucleotide away. Additional DNA sequences in this sample encode the identical CDR3. This chain connects TRBV7-9 to TRBJ2-7; TRBD1 is a possible D gene (6 bases). Deletions cut 5 bases from V and 0 bases from J, with 14 bases between. The CDR3 consists of 15 residues. Germline CDR1 and CDR2: SEHNR and FQNEAQ (reference sequence). CDR3 sequence reads: CASSPRQAYSYEQYF. In nucleotides, the CDR3 is TGTGCCAGCAGCCCGCGACAGGCCTACTCCTACGAGCAGTACTTC.

The chain links TRBV14 to TRBJ1-1, with D hard to call. Germline CDR1 and CDR2: SGHDN and FVKESK. The CDR3 runs 17 residues. Deletions cut 2 bases from V and 1 base from J, with 17 bases between. CDR3 nucleotide sequence: TGTGCCAGCAGCCAACGCCTTGGAGGAACCCAGAACACTGAAGCTTTCTTT. Its translation: CASSQRLGGTQNTEAFF.

V and J are TRBV10-3 and TRBJ1-1; TRBD1 matches 9 bases. The germline V gene encodes CDR1 ENHRY and CDR2 SYGVKD. CDR3 length: 17 amino acids. The J segment lost 0 bases and the V segment lost 0 bases, leaving 5 bases of the junction unmatched. Here the CDR3 reads CAISESPGQGMNTEAFF. DNA for the CDR3: TGTGCCATCAGTGAGTCCCCCGGACAGGGGATGAACACTGAAGCTTTCTTT.

This chain uses TRBV11-3 with TRBJ1-6; D perhaps matches TRBD1 (6 bases). Germline V gives CDR1 SGHNT, CDR2 YENEEA. V lost 6 bases and J lost 8, with 17 bases in between. This CDR3 comprises 15 residues. The CDR3 protein is CASRPPTGNDSPLHF. The CDR3 bases are TGTGCCAGCAGACCACCCACAGGGAATGATTCACCCCTCCACTTT.